Each of the 26 T cell receptor beta chains below was sequenced from the same sample in a study of blood T cell repertoires in COVID-19. TCRdb's copy holds only in-frame clones and misses some; the assay was immunoSEQ multiplex PCR. The sample consists of approximately 190,000 clones, 70% to 90% of them appearing once. What was sequenced was peripheral blood. These receptors were obtained from a woman aged 40 to 49 who had recovered from COVID-19.

This chain links TRBV6-5 with TRBJ1-4; TRBD1 might be the D (5 bases). The CDR3 length is 15 residues. V lost 5 bases and J 2 bases, leaving 12 bases between the germline ends. The germline V gene encodes CDR1 MNHEY and CDR2 SVGAGI. CDR3 DNA: TGTGCCAGCAGTAGATGGGGCGCGACTAATGAAAAACTGTTTTTT. Translation: CASSRWGATNEKLFF.

The rearrangement joins TRBV29-1 to TRBJ2-7; 9 nucleotides agree with TRBD2. J gave up 6 bases and V 1 base, and 4 bases lay outside the gene matches. This CDR3 has 13 amino acids. Germline V gene lookup returns CDR1 SQVTM and CDR2 ANQGSEA. The CDR3 region is CSVEGSTSGEQYF. CDR3 sequence (DNA): TGCAGCGTTGAAGGGTCGACTAGCGGCGAGCAGTACTTC.

V is TRBV19 and J is TRBJ2-3; 8 bases map to TRBD2. Trimming at V came to 5 bases and at J to 2 bases, leaving 9 bases not matched to a gene. CDR3 size: 16 residues. Germline V gene sequence: CDR1 LNHDA, CDR2 SQIVND (reference sequence). DNA for the CDR3: TGTGCCAGTAGTCCCTGGACTAGCACTTTCACAGATACGCAGTATTTT. Protein: CASSPWTSTFTDTQYF.

The rearrangement links TRBV28 to TRBJ2-7; 11 bases line up with TRBD2. Trimming took 6 bases from V and 5 from J; bases not matched to a gene: 15. This CDR3 has 17 residues. Germline assignment: CDR1 MDHEN and CDR2 SYDVKM. CDR3 sequence: CASSPRIGASGRNEQYF. CDR3 bases: TGTGCCAGCAGCCCTAGGATAGGAGCTAGCGGGAGGAACGAGCAGTACTTC.

The chain recombines TRBV6-5 with TRBJ2-7; tentative D call: TRBD1 (5 bases). Germline lookup yields CDR1 MNHEY and CDR2 SVGAGI. V shed 5 bases and J shed 7 bases, with 21 bases lying between them. The CDR3 spans 15 residues. CDR3 sequence: CASSQSGHLSGEQYF. In DNA form, the CDR3 reads TGTGCCAGCAGTCAATCCGGACACCTCTCTGGTGAGCAGTACTTC.

This clone was seen a handful of times. This chain joins TRBV5-8 and TRBJ1-1; 7 nucleotides align to TRBD1. Trimming removed 2 bases from V and 6 bases from J; junction bases left unmatched: 7. Germline assignment: CDR1 SGHTS and CDR2 YDEGEE. The CDR3 is made up of 14 amino acids. The DNA of the CDR3 is TGTGCCAGCAGCTTTGTCGACAGGGATCCTGAAGCTTTCTTT. This sequence encodes CASSFVDRDPEAFF. The whole variable domain, filled in from reference TRBV5-8 and TRBJ1-1, reads EAGVTQSPTHLIKTRGQQATLRCSPISGHTSVYWYQQALGLGLQFLLWYDEGEERNRGNFPPRFSGRQFPNYSSELNVNALELEDSALYLCASSFVDRDPEAFFGQGTRLTVV.

V and J are TRBV2 and TRBJ1-3; the D gene is possibly TRBD1 (5 bases). Trimming took off 4 bases at V and 5 bases at J, with 24 bases between the two ends. Germline values: CDR1 SNHLY, CDR2 FYNNEI. The CDR3 is 18 residues long. The CDR3 DNA reads as TGTGCCAGCAGTGCCCAACCCCGGCCCGAGACAGACAGAAACACCATATATTTT. This translates into CASSAQPRPETDRNTIYF.

The V gene is TRBV4-3, the J gene TRBJ1-2; perhaps TRBD1 as D (5 bases). Deletions cut 1 base from V and 4 bases from J, with 13 bases between. CDR3 size: 15 residues. The V gene's germline CDR1 is LGHNA and CDR2 YSLEER. The CDR3: CASSQGAGTVYGYTF. As DNA, the CDR3 is TGCGCCAGCAGCCAAGGGGCGGGGACCGTCTATGGCTACACCTTC.

This chain joins TRBV5-1 and TRBJ1-3; tentative D call: TRBD1 (6 bases). This CDR3 is 14 amino acids long. The V gene's germline CDR1 is SGHRS and CDR2 YFSETQ. Trimming stripped 0 bases from V and 3 bases from J, with 7 bases between. The CDR3 region has the DNA TGCGCCAGCAGCTTGGCAGGGGTTGGAAACACCATATATTTT. Translation: CASSLAGVGNTIYF.

The genes are TRBV2 and TRBJ2-7, with 10 bases that match TRBD2. This CDR3 has 13 residues. The germline V gene has CDR1 SNHLY and CDR2 FYNNEI. V lost 5 bases and J lost 5; bases outside the gene matches: 3. CDR3 nucleotides: TGTGCCAGCAGTCTAGCGGGAGCCCACGAGCAGTACTTC. It codes for CASSLAGAHEQYF.

The V and J genes are TRBV2 and TRBJ2-1, with a possible D match to TRBD2 (5 bases). The CDR3 is 13 residues long. Germline V gene sequence: CDR1 SNHLY, CDR2 FYNNEI. V was cut by 8 bases and J by 4 bases, with 12 bases left in between. The CDR3 DNA is TGTGCCAGCTTGGAAGGACTTTACAATGAGCAGTTCTTC. This codes for CASLEGLYNEQFF.

The chain recombines TRBV9 with TRBJ2-7; 8 bases map to TRBD1. Germline loops: CDR1 SGDLS, CDR2 YYNGEE. The CDR3 covers 14 residues. Trimming at V came to 3 bases and at J to 5 bases, leaving 7 bases not matched to a gene. The CDR3 loop reads CASSAGQGVNEQYF. In DNA form, the CDR3 reads TGTGCCAGCAGCGCCGGACAGGGAGTCAACGAGCAGTACTTC.

The J gene is TRBJ2-4, the V gene TRBV6-1, with a possible D match to TRBD1 (5 bases). The CDR3 has 17 amino acids. Germline V lookup: CDR1 MNHNS, CDR2 SASEGT. V shed 0 bases and J shed 0 bases, with 12 bases lying between them. The CDR3 sequence: CASSEARLGVAKNIQYF. The CDR3 nucleotides are TGTGCCAGCAGTGAAGCGCGGCTAGGGGTAGCCAAAAACATTCAGTACTTC.

The genes are TRBV29-1 and TRBJ1-2; D possibly corresponds to TRBD1 (6 bases). This CDR3 has 13 amino acids. Trimming stripped 4 bases from V and 4 bases from J, with 13 bases between. Germline-derived CDR1 and CDR2 are SQVTM and ANQGSEA. DNA for the CDR3: TGCAGCGTTGCCACAGGGCGTGGCTATGGCTACACCTTC. Protein product: CSVATGRGYGYTF.

The CDR3 DNA follows: TGTGCCAGCAGCCCGACAGGGGGAGGGACTGAAGCTTTCTTT. Protein product: CASSPTGGGTEAFF. V and J are TRBV14 and TRBJ1-1, with TRBD1 identical over 9 bases. The V segment lost 4 bases and the J segment 5 bases; nucleotides outside the gene matches: 5. Germline V gene data show CDR1 as SGHDN and CDR2 as FVKESK. The CDR3 is 14 residues long. The entire variable domain, with the rest obtained from reference TRBV14 and TRBJ1-1, is as follows: EAGVTQFPSHSVIEKGQTVTLRCDPISGHDNLYWYRRVMGKEIKFLLHFVKESKQDESGMPNNRFLAERTGGTYSTLKVQPAELEDSGVYFCASSPTGGGTEAFFGQGTRLTVV.

The genes are TRBV11-1 and TRBJ1-6, with D uncertain. The V end was cut by 5 bases, the J end by 10 bases, with 12 bases between. Germline V gene data show CDR1 as SGHAT and CDR2 as FQDESV (reference sequence). This CDR3 has 13 amino acids. In DNA form, the CDR3 reads TGTGCCAGCAGCCAGCGATCCCAGTCACCCCTCCACTTT. Translation: CASSQRSQSPLHF.

This chain uses TRBV18 with TRBJ1-1, with D possibly being TRBD1 (6 bases). Trimming cost V 6 bases and J 1 base, with 9 bases left between them. This CDR3 is built from 13 residues. Germline V gene sequence: CDR1 KGHSH, CDR2 LQKENI. CDR3 protein: CASSATGNTEAFF. DNA of the CDR3: TGTGCCAGCTCTGCGACAGGGAACACTGAAGCTTTCTTT.

The V gene is TRBV7-2, the J gene TRBJ2-1; TRBD2 agrees at 7 bases. The CDR3 contains 16 residues. V shed 1 base, J shed 0 bases, and the junction held 3 bases outside the gene matches. Germline V gives CDR1 SGHTA, CDR2 FQGNSA. The CDR3 nucleotides read TGTGCCAGCAGCTTAGTCGGCGGGAGCTCCTACAATGAGCAGTTCTTC. It encodes CASSLVGGSSYNEQFF. The full variable domain, with the rest looked up from reference TRBV7-2 and TRBJ2-1, is GAGVSQSPSNKVTEKGKDVELRCDPISGHTALYWYRQSLGQGLEFLIYFQGNSAPDKSGLPSDRFSAERTGGSVSTLTIQRTQQEDSAVYLCASSLVGGSSYNEQFFGPGTRLTVL.

The chain is built from TRBV18 and TRBJ2-5; D call uncertain. From germline, CDR1 is KGHSH and CDR2 LQKENI. Trimming left V 0 bases short and J 5 bases short, with 7 bases between. The CDR3 loop spans 13 amino acids. CDR3 nucleotide sequence: TGTGCCAGCTCACCACCCCCCAGGGAGACCCAGTACTTC. It codes for CASSPPPRETQYF.

The rearrangement joins TRBV3-1 (or the pseudogene TRBV3-2) to TRBJ2-1; D remains ambiguous. The CDR3 is 16 residues long. CDR1 and CDR2 (germline): LGHDT, YNNKEL (reference sequence). V lost 4 bases to trimming and J lost 7 bases, with 20 bases between them. CDR3 DNA: TGTGCCAGCAGCCCACCCGGGTTCGGTGAGTGGAATGAGCAGTTCTTC. Translation gives CASSPPGFGEWNEQFF.

The chain combines TRBV4-1 with TRBJ1-1; D unresolved. Germline values: CDR1 MGHRA, CDR2 YSYEKL. The CDR3 consists of 15 residues. Trimming pared 1 base from V and 2 bases from J, leaving 11 bases between. The CDR3 is CASSQAINRNTEAFF. The CDR3 DNA follows: TGCGCCAGCAGCCAAGCGATTAACAGAAACACTGAAGCTTTCTTT.

This chain connects TRBV13 to TRBJ2-1; 8 bases match TRBD2. Germline V gene sequence: CDR1 PRHDT, CDR2 FYEKMQ (reference sequence). After removal of 3 bases from V and 6 bases from J, the junction contained 4 bases not matched to a gene. The CDR3 is made up of 14 amino acids. CDR3 amino acids: CASSLGLDFNEQFF. The CDR3 DNA sequence: TGTGCCAGCAGCTTGGGACTAGATTTCAATGAGCAGTTCTTC.

V gene TRBV28 combines with J gene TRBJ2-3; 9 bases are a match to TRBD2. The CDR3 has 13 residues. Per germline, CDR1 MDHEN and CDR2 SYDVKM. V lost 5 bases and J lost 4; bases outside the gene matches: 1. The CDR3 nucleotides read TGTGCCAGCAGTCGGACTAGCGCAGATACGCAGTATTTT. Translated, it gives CASSRTSADTQYF.

The chain is built from TRBV28 and TRBJ1-5; 8 bases match TRBD1. The V segment lost 3 bases and the J segment 2 bases; nucleotides outside the gene matches: 6. There are 16 residues in the CDR3. Germline CDR1 reads MDHEN; CDR2 reads SYDVKM. The CDR3 protein is CASSFGQGGGNQPQHF. The CDR3 DNA reads as TGTGCCAGCAGTTTCGGACAGGGTGGCGGCAATCAGCCCCAGCATTTT.

This clone has only one observation. V and J are TRBV24-1 and TRBJ2-6; D might be TRBD2 (5 bases). The CDR3 length is 16 residues. CDR1 is KGHDR, CDR2 SFDVKD, per germline. Trimming took 0 bases from V and 2 from J, leaving 7 bases between them. The CDR3 nucleotides are TGTGCCACCAGTGATTTGAAGGGAGCTGGGGCCAACGTCCTGACTTTC. It encodes CATSDLKGAGANVLTF.

The genes are TRBV6-5 and TRBJ1-1, with D hard to call. The V gene's germline CDR1 is MNHEY and CDR2 SVGAGI. V shed 6 bases and J shed 1 base, with 15 bases lying between them. This CDR3 region has 15 residues. The chain's CDR3 is CASSSRGVKNTEAFF. CDR3 nucleotide sequence: TGTGCCAGCAGCTCCCGGGGAGTTAAGAACACTGAAGCTTTCTTT.